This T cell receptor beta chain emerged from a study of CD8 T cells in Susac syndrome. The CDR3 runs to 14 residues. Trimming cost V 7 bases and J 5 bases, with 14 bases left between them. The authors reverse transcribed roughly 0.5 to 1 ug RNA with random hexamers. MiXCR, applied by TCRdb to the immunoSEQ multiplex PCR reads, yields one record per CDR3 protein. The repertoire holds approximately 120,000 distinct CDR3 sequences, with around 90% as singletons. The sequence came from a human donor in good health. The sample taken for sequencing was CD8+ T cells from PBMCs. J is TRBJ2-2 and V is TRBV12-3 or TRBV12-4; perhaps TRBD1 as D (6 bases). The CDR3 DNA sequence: TGTGCCAGCACACAGGGTATGCCGACCGGGGAGCTGTTTTTT. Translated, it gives CASTQGMPTGELFF.